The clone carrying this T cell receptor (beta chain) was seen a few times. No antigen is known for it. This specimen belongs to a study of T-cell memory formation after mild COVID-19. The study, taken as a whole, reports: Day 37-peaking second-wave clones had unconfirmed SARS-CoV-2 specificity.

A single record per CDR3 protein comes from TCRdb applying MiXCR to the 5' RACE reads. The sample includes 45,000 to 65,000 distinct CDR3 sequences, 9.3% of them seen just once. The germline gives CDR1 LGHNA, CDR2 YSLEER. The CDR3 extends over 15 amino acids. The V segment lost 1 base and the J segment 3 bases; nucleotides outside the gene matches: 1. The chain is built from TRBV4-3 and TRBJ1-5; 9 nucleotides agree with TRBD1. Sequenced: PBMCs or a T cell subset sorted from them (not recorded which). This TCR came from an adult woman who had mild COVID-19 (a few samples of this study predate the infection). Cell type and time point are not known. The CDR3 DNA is TGCGCCAGCAGCCAAGGGACAGGGGTCAATCAGCCCCAGCATTTT. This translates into CASSQGTGVNQPQHF.